This T cell receptor (beta chain) is drawn from a study of tumor-infiltrating lymphocytes in primary liver carcinoma. General study results and limits: In the absence of sorting, bulk samples left CD4+ and CD8+ repertoires uncompared.

Germline DNA was also extracted, and blood RNA derived from unsorted whole blood. V was cut by 5 bases and J by 4 bases, with 8 bases left in between. The CDR3 consists of 12 residues. The germline gives CDR1 MNHEY, CDR2 SVGEGT. Many counts were recorded for this clonotype. The antigen remains unidentified. Reverse transcription of approximately 500 ng total RNA with a constant-region primer produced TCR beta cDNA. Three nested multiplex PCR rounds, a slightly modified ARM-PCR method, built the TCR beta libraries. Each of the first two PCR rounds ran roughly 9 cycles with TRBV1-TRBV30 forward and C-beta reverse primers. TCRdb independently ran MiXCR on the multiplex PCR reads; one entry per CDR3 protein. The table lists approximately 330,000 distinct CDR3 sequences, about 61% of them singletons.

The chain uses TRBV6-2 or TRBV6-3 and TRBJ1-2; D gene ambiguous. The source is a man aged 35 to 55 with primary liver carcinoma and hepatitis B virus infection. The sample consisted of peripheral blood. CDR3 bases: TGTGCCAGCAGTCCACTTGGCTATGGCTACACCTTC. Translating it yields CASSPLGYGYTF.